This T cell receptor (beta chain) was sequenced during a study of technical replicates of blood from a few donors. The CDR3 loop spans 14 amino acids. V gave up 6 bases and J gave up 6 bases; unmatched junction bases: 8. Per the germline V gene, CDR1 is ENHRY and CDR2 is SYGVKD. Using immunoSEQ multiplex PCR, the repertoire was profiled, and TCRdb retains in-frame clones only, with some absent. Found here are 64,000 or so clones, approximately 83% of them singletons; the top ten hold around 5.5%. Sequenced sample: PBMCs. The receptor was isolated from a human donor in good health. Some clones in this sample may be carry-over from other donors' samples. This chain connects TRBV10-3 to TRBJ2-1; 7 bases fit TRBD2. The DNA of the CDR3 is TGTGCCATCAGCGGGAGGCGCGGGGGCAATGAGCAGTTCTTC. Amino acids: CAISGRRGGNEQFF.